This T cell receptor (beta chain) was captured in a study of CD8 T cells in Susac syndrome. Study context: Patients with Susac syndrome were, at the time of blood collection, therapy-naive, maintained on corticosteroids, or maintained on intravenous immunoglobulin alone.

CD8+ and CD4+ T cells circulating in blood were sequenced for TCR beta. All included Susac syndrome patients satisfied recently defined diagnostic criteria for definite or probable disease. Reverse transcription used about 0.45 to 1 ug RNA and random hexamers. Across 54 Vbeta and 13 Jbeta, immunoSEQ multiplex PCR amplified TCR beta CDR3. Each CDR3 protein is one row after TCRdb ran MiXCR on the immunoSEQ multiplex PCR reads. Among about 180,000 distinct CDR3 sequences listed, 85% to 95% were seen once. The clonotype originates from a human donor with Susac syndrome. Sample: CD4+ T cells from PBMCs.

In DNA, the CDR3 is TGTGCCAGCAGCCAAGGCTGGTGGGACGAGCAGTACTTC. Protein: CASSQGWWDEQYF. The chain is built from TRBV3-1 and TRBJ2-7, with D unresolved. V lost 1 base, J lost 5 bases, and 9 bases lay in between. This CDR3 is built from 13 residues. Germline V gives CDR1 LGHDT, CDR2 YNNKEL (reference sequence).